A single sample is the source of the 21 T cell receptor beta chains below, sequenced in a study of blood T cell repertoires in COVID-19 (TCRdb year 2020). Library creation used the immunoSEQ multiplex PCR assay. Here the immuneACCESS table is served through TCRdb, limited to in-frame sequences with V and J called. Missing clones are a known gap in these copies; in checked studies unresolved V genes cover under half, and the rest lacks a known reason. The sample records around 230,000 clones, just under 90% of which are singletons. The top ten clones comprise less than 4% of the sample. Sample: PBMCs or T cells enriched from blood (not recorded which). Receptor source: a woman aged 25-40 years with acute COVID-19.

The chain recombines TRBV4-1 with TRBJ2-3, with D unclear. V lost 0 bases and J 4 bases, leaving 5 bases between the germline ends. Germline loops: CDR1 MGHRA, CDR2 YSYEKL. This CDR3 is 13 amino acids long. The CDR3 loop is CASSQDQADTQYF. The DNA of the CDR3 is TGCGCCAGCAGCCAAGATCAGGCAGATACGCAGTATTTT.

V is TRBV18 and J is TRBJ1-6, with D tentatively TRBD1 (6 bases). Germline CDR1 and CDR2: KGHSH and LQKENI. The length of the CDR3 is 15 residues. Trimming removed 3 bases at V and 8 bases at J, with 14 bases between. The DNA for the CDR3 is TGTGCCAGCTCACCTTCACAGGGTCCGGATTCACCCCTCCACTTT. It codes for CASSPSQGPDSPLHF.

This clone is a singleton in its sample. The chain joins TRBV3-1 (or the pseudogene TRBV3-2) to TRBJ1-1, with 10 bases identical to TRBD1. The CDR3 contains 14 residues. Germline V gene data show CDR1 as LGHDT and CDR2 as YNNKEL (reference sequence). V trimming: 1 base; J trimming: 9 bases; junction bases outside the gene matches: 5. The CDR3: CASSQGGQGWKAFF. CDR3 DNA sequence: TGTGCCAGCAGCCAAGGGGGACAGGGGTGGAAAGCTTTCTTT.

CDR3 amino acids: CAWSEGLAGRADTQYF. CDR3 nucleotide sequence: TGTGCCTGGAGTGAGGGACTAGCGGGGCGAGCTGATACGCAGTATTTT. V gene TRBV30 combines with J gene TRBJ2-3; the match to TRBD2 covers 13 bases. V lost 1 base and J lost 6; bases outside the gene matches: 7. This CDR3 comprises 16 residues. Germline V gives CDR1 GTSNPN, CDR2 SVGIG (reference sequence).

This clone was seen just once. V usage is TRBV3-1 (or the pseudogene TRBV3-2) and J usage is TRBJ2-3, with D possibly matching TRBD2 (7 bases). V lost 0 bases, J lost 6 bases, and 13 bases lay in between. CDR1 is LGHDT, CDR2 YNNKEL, per germline (reference sequence). This CDR3 comprises 15 residues. CDR3 in DNA: TGTGCCAGCAGCCAAGATGGCGGGGGCGCGGATACGCAGTATTTT. Translating gives CASSQDGGGADTQYF.

This clone was seen more than once but under ten times. The chain carries TRBV30 and TRBJ2-7, with 9 nucleotides matching TRBD2. The CDR3 contains 14 residues. The germline CDR1 and CDR2 sequences are GTSNPN and SVGIG (reference sequence). V shed 8 bases, J shed 2 bases, and the junction held 10 bases outside the gene matches. The CDR3 coding sequence is TGTGCCGGGTCGACTAGCGGAGGACCCTACGAGCAGTACTTC. Amino acids: CAGSTSGGPYEQYF.

The J gene is TRBJ2-3, the V gene TRBV2, with 11 bases that match TRBD2. The CDR3 is made up of 14 amino acids. V shed 10 bases, J shed 6 bases, and the junction held 9 bases outside the gene matches. Germline values: CDR1 SNHLY, CDR2 FYNNEI. CDR3 bases: TGTGCCACCCAGGGACTAGCGGTCTTGGATACGCAGTATTTT. Amino acid sequence: CATQGLAVLDTQYF. Full variable domain (outside the CDR3, taken from reference TRBV2 and TRBJ2-3): EPEVTQTPSHQVTQMGQEVILRCVPISNHLYFYWYRQILGQKVEFLVSFYNNEISEKSEIFDDQFSVERPDGSNFTLKIRSTKLEDSAMYFCATQGLAVLDTQYFGPGTRLTVL.

This chain links TRBV5-4 with TRBJ2-1; 7 bases are shared with TRBD1. Trimming removed 4 bases from V and 6 bases from J; junction bases left unmatched: 4. The germline V gene encodes CDR1 SGHNT and CDR2 YYREEE (reference sequence). CDR3 length equals 13 residues. CDR3: CASSRRQGNEQFF. CDR3 coding DNA: TGTGCCAGCAGCAGGAGACAGGGCAATGAGCAGTTCTTC.

The chain is built from TRBV18 and TRBJ2-3, with 7 bases matching TRBD2. The V gene end was trimmed by 2 bases and the J gene end by 0 bases; junction bases not matched to a gene: 17. Germline CDR1 and CDR2: KGHSH and LQKENI. The CDR3 contains 20 residues. CDR3 in amino acids: CASSPVIAGGDFASTDTQYF. The CDR3 coding sequence is TGTGCCAGCTCACCAGTGATAGCGGGTGGAGACTTCGCTAGCACAGATACGCAGTATTTT.

The rearrangement links TRBV6-1 to TRBJ2-7; TRBD2 is a possible D gene (6 bases). This CDR3 comprises 14 residues. V lost 0 bases and J lost 3, with 9 bases in between. CDR1 is MNHNS and CDR2 is SASEGT in the germline V gene. The CDR3 DNA is TGTGCCAGCAGTGAAGCGTGGCGGGGCTACGAGCAGTACTTC. Its protein product is CASSEAWRGYEQYF.

V usage is TRBV6-5 and J usage is TRBJ2-3, with D possibly matching TRBD1 (6 bases). Germline-derived CDR1 and CDR2 are MNHEY and SVGAGI. The CDR3 sequence is 15 residues long. Deletions cut 6 bases from V and 3 bases from J, with 16 bases between. The CDR3 coding sequence is TGTGCCAGCAGAAGCTACAGGGTTGAGACAGATACGCAGTATTTT. This gives the protein CASRSYRVETDTQYF.

The rearrangement uses TRBV5-1 and TRBJ1-2; perhaps TRBD1 as D (6 bases). Between the trimmed V and J ends, which lost 0 bases and 3 bases, there was a span of 24 bases. The CDR3 extends over 19 amino acids. The V gene's germline CDR1 is SGHRS and CDR2 YFSETQ. The CDR3 nucleotides are TGCGCCAGCAGCTTGGGGCCTAACCTGGCGACAGGTAGCCACTATGGCTACACCTTC. Protein: CASSLGPNLATGSHYGYTF.

The genes are TRBV6-2 or TRBV6-3 and TRBJ1-1; D is uncertain. This CDR3 comprises 14 residues. V gave up 2 bases and J gave up 1 base, with 8 bases separating them. Germline lookup yields CDR1 MNHEY and CDR2 SVGEGT. The CDR3 region has the DNA TGTGCCAGCAGTTACATCGTTAAGAACACTGAAGCTTTCTTT. Amino acid sequence: CASSYIVKNTEAFF.

The rearrangement uses TRBV11-2 and TRBJ1-2, with D possibly TRBD1 on 5 matching bases. V lost 5 bases and J 6 bases, leaving 13 bases between the germline ends. The CDR3 is 13 residues long. Germline CDR1 SGHAT, CDR2 FQNNGV. Written as DNA, the CDR3 is TGTGCCAGCAGCCGGGGGAGTGGGGATGGCTACACCTTC. It is translated as CASSRGSGDGYTF.

The gene calls are TRBV3-1 (or the pseudogene TRBV3-2) and TRBJ2-1, with a tentative D call TRBD1 (7 bases). Trimming left V 4 bases short and J 9 bases short, with 10 bases between. The germline CDR1 and CDR2 sequences are LGHDT and YNNKEL (reference sequence). The CDR3 consists of 12 residues. The CDR3 is CASSLRGVEQFF. CDR3 DNA sequence: TGTGCCAGCAGCCTCAGGGGGGTTGAGCAGTTCTTC.

The V and J genes are TRBV11-2 and TRBJ2-7, with TRBD1 as a possible D gene (5 bases). From germline, CDR1 is SGHAT and CDR2 FQNNGV. The V and J ends lost 0 bases and 3 bases respectively, with 12 bases between them. This CDR3 has 15 amino acids. CDR3 protein: CASSLDARVIYEQYF. CDR3 coding DNA: TGTGCCAGCAGCTTAGATGCCAGGGTGATCTACGAGCAGTACTTC.

The chain employs TRBV11-1 and TRBJ2-5; 11 bases are a match to TRBD1. The CDR3 length is 15 residues. J lost 4 bases, V lost 4 bases, and 5 bases had no gene match. Germline V gene lookup returns CDR1 SGHAT and CDR2 FQDESV (reference sequence). For the CDR3, the DNA is TGTGCCAGCAGCTCTCCCGGGACAGGGGGAGAGACCCAGTACTTC. Translating gives CASSSPGTGGETQYF.

The rearrangement uses TRBV19 and TRBJ1-1; D is possibly TRBD1 (6 bases). The CDR3 spans 15 residues. The V gene's germline CDR1 is LNHDA and CDR2 SQIVND (reference sequence). The V gene lost 3 bases and the J gene lost 1 base, with 12 bases spanning the gap. CDR3 in amino acids: CASSIPGTPNTEAFF. The CDR3 coding sequence is TGTGCCAGTAGTATCCCCGGGACACCGAACACTGAAGCTTTCTTT.

This clone was observed a handful of times. The V and J genes are TRBV27 and TRBJ2-2; 9 nucleotides align to TRBD2. V lost 2 bases, J lost 3 bases, and 7 bases stayed unmatched. Germline CDR1 is MNHEY and CDR2 is SMNVEV (reference sequence). The CDR3 spans 17 residues. The CDR3 is CASSLGSGGTYTGELFF. CDR3 bases: TGTGCCAGCAGTTTAGGTAGCGGGGGAACCTACACCGGGGAGCTGTTTTTT.

This chain uses TRBV11-2 with TRBJ1-6, with D unresolved. The length of the CDR3 is 16 residues. The V and J ends lost 7 bases and 0 bases respectively, with 13 bases between them. Germline lookup yields CDR1 SGHAT and CDR2 FQNNGV. The chain's CDR3 is CASTPGLSSYNSPLHF. In nucleotides, the CDR3 is TGTGCCAGCACCCCGGGTCTCAGCTCCTATAATTCACCCCTCCACTTT.

This clone was found a few times. CDR3 in amino acids: CASSGTGYGYTF. In DNA form, the CDR3 reads TGTGCCAGCAGTGGCACAGGCTATGGCTACACCTTC. The V call is TRBV6-2 or TRBV6-3, the J call TRBJ1-2; D may be TRBD1 (5 bases). The CDR3 sequence is 12 residues long. V was shortened by 5 bases and J by 4 bases, with 8 bases between the two germline ends. Germline CDR1 is MNHEY and CDR2 is SVGEGT.